Shown below are 27 T cell receptor beta chains from a single sample sequenced in a study of blood T cell repertoires in COVID-19. Repertoires were generated with immunoSEQ multiplex PCR, while TCRdb's copy carries only in-frame clones and drops some. The sample carries about 83,000 clones, 86% recorded once. Sequencing was done on a sample of peripheral blood. Every receptor here comes from a woman older than 75 in a cohort sampled during active or convalescent COVID-19.

J is TRBJ2-1 and V is TRBV13; 8 bases align to TRBD2. The CDR3 is made up of 15 amino acids. The V segment lost 4 bases and the J segment 4 bases; nucleotides outside the gene matches: 6. Germline loops: CDR1 PRHDT, CDR2 FYEKMQ (reference sequence). CDR3 coding DNA: TGTGCCAGCAGCTCCACTAGCGGAGCATACAATGAGCAGTTCTTC. Translated, it gives CASSSTSGAYNEQFF.

The sample holds one count of this clone. This chain uses TRBV5-1 with TRBJ1-2; 8 bases are shared with TRBD1. The CDR3 sequence is 16 residues long. V dropped 4 bases and J dropped 5; count of bases not matched to a gene: 13. Per the germline V gene, CDR1 is SGHRS and CDR2 is YFSETQ. The CDR3 sequence: CASSPWGQDPGYGYTF. As DNA, the CDR3 is TGCGCCAGCAGCCCGTGGGGACAGGACCCTGGATATGGCTACACCTTC.

The chain employs TRBV14 and TRBJ1-2, with TRBD1 as a possible D gene (5 bases). CDR1 is SGHDN, CDR2 FVKESK, per germline. The length of the CDR3 is 14 residues. V was trimmed by 5 bases and J by 4 bases, leaving 14 bases between them. This CDR3 reads CASSSAGSIYGYTF. CDR3 in DNA: TGTGCCAGCAGCAGTGCAGGGTCTATCTATGGCTACACCTTC.

The rearrangement links TRBV18 to TRBJ1-4; no clear D gene. Germline V lookup: CDR1 KGHSH, CDR2 LQKENI. Trimming pared 2 bases from V and 7 bases from J, leaving 11 bases between. The CDR3 is 14 amino acids. The CDR3 sequence is CASSPGENTEKLFF. In nucleotides, the CDR3 is TGTGCCAGCTCACCAGGGGAGAACACTGAAAAACTGTTTTTT.

The chain couples TRBV12-3 or TRBV12-4 to TRBJ1-3; possible D gene TRBD1, 6 bases. Trimming stripped 6 bases from V and 11 bases from J, with 14 bases between. This CDR3 contains 12 residues. CDR3 loop: CASRRQVGAIYF. In DNA form, the CDR3 reads TGTGCCAGCAGGAGACAGGTCGGCGCCATATATTTT.

This clone appeared a single time. The chain uses TRBV5-4 and TRBJ2-6; TRBD2 matches 7 bases. The V gene's germline CDR1 is SGHNT and CDR2 YYREEE (reference sequence). V lost 3 bases to trimming and J lost 0 bases; unmatched junction nucleotides: 6. CDR3 size: 17 residues. CDR3 amino acids: CASSSWEGYSGANVLTF. DNA for the CDR3: TGTGCCAGCAGCTCTTGGGAGGGTTACTCTGGGGCCAACGTCCTGACTTTC.

The chain links TRBV5-6 to TRBJ2-7; D is perhaps TRBD2 (7 bases). The germline CDR1 and CDR2 sequences are SGHDT and YYEEEE. This CDR3 has 15 residues. The V gene lost 6 bases and the J gene lost 6 bases, with 22 bases spanning the gap. CDR3 in DNA: TGTGCCAGCAACAAGCTAGGGGGGGCGCAGGGCGAGCAGTACTTC. It translates to CASNKLGGAQGEQYF.

The chain has TRBV28 and TRBJ1-1; TRBD1 matches at 9 bases. Trimming cost V 5 bases and J 7 bases; bases outside gene matches: 5. Germline values: CDR1 MDHEN, CDR2 SYDVKM. The CDR3 is made up of 13 amino acids. The DNA of the CDR3 is TGTGCCAGCAGTCGGACAGGGGCCTTTGAAGCTTTCTTT. The encoded protein is CASSRTGAFEAFF.

The chain combines TRBV6-1 with TRBJ1-2; possible D gene TRBD1, 6 bases. V dropped 0 bases and J dropped 4 bases, with 9 bases sitting between them. In germline, CDR1 is MNHNS, CDR2 SASEGT. This CDR3 spans 14 amino acids. CDR3 coding DNA: TGTGCCAGCAGTGAAGCAGGGGGGGGCTATGGCTACACCTTC. This gives the protein CASSEAGGGYGYTF.

The chain links TRBV3-1 (or the pseudogene TRBV3-2) to TRBJ1-5; tentatively, D is TRBD1 (5 bases). Germline V gives CDR1 LGHDT, CDR2 YNNKEL (reference sequence). Trimming removed 3 bases from V and 5 bases from J, with 14 bases in between. The CDR3 contains 15 residues. In DNA form, the CDR3 reads TGTGCCAGCAGCCAGGGGGGTGCGGGGGATCAGCCCCAGCATTTT. Its protein product is CASSQGGAGDQPQHF.

The chain carries TRBV6-2 or TRBV6-3 and TRBJ2-7; no firm D call. This CDR3 has 10 amino acids. Trimming left V 8 bases short and J 4 bases short, with 6 bases between. Germline CDR1 and CDR2: MNHEY and SVGEGT. This CDR3 reads CASGLYEQYF. For the CDR3, the DNA is TGTGCCAGCGGTTTATACGAGCAGTACTTC.

The V gene is TRBV7-8, the J gene TRBJ2-1; the match to TRBD2 covers 12 bases. In germline, CDR1 is SGHVS, CDR2 FQNEAQ. V shed 4 bases, J shed 0 bases, and the junction held 10 bases outside the gene matches. This CDR3 comprises 19 residues. Here the CDR3 reads CASSSRGLAGGSSYNEQFF. For the CDR3, the DNA is TGTGCCAGCAGCTCCAGGGGGCTAGCGGGAGGGAGCTCCTACAATGAGCAGTTCTTC.

As DNA, the CDR3 is TGTGCCAGCAGCCCACAGGGGGCGCGGGGAAACACCATATATTTT. Translation gives CASSPQGARGNTIYF. The rearrangement links TRBV4-2 to TRBJ1-3; 9 bases are shared with TRBD1. Trimming at V came to 4 bases and at J to 4 bases, leaving 5 bases not matched to a gene. CDR1 is LGHNA and CDR2 is YNFKEQ in the germline V gene. The CDR3 sequence is 15 residues long.

The chain has TRBV6-6 and TRBJ2-1, with 10 bases identical to TRBD2. The CDR3 is 16 residues long. The germline gives CDR1 MNHNY, CDR2 SVGAGI (reference sequence). After removal of 5 bases from V and 6 bases from J, the junction contained 10 bases not matched to a gene. The CDR3 region is CASSQAGTSVINEQFF. The CDR3 DNA follows: TGTGCCAGCAGTCAAGCCGGGACTAGCGTCATCAATGAGCAGTTCTTC.

V is TRBV18 and J is TRBJ2-7; 12 positions agree with TRBD2. V dropped 4 bases and J dropped 3; count of bases not matched to a gene: 10. The germline CDR1 and CDR2 sequences are KGHSH and LQKENI. CDR3 length: 17 residues. The CDR3 bases are TGTGCCAGCTCACTAGCTTCAGGGACTAGCGGGCACTACGAGCAGTACGTC. Its protein is CASSLASGTSGHYEQYV.

The chain has TRBV27 and TRBJ2-7, with TRBD2 matching 10 bases. Trimming took 0 bases from V and 7 from J; bases not matched to a gene: 6. The CDR3 length is 15 residues. CDR1 and CDR2 from the germline V gene are MNHEY and SMNVEV (reference sequence). As DNA, the CDR3 is TGTGCCAGCAGTTTATCGTTAGCGGGAGGAGGGGAGCAGTACTTC. Amino acids: CASSLSLAGGGEQYF.

The rearrangement links TRBV6-5 to TRBJ1-2, with D hard to call. Per the germline V gene, CDR1 is MNHEY and CDR2 is SVGAGI. Deletions cut 0 bases from V and 3 bases from J, with 8 bases between. The CDR3 consists of 14 residues. CDR3 DNA sequence: TGTGCCAGCAGTTACTCACGGGGAGACTATGGCTACACCTTC. Translation: CASSYSRGDYGYTF.

The CDR3 protein is CASSPTSGTGYEQYV. In DNA, the CDR3 is TGTGCTAGCAGCCCTACCTCCGGGACAGGCTACGAGCAGTACGTC. The chain joins TRBV7-7 to TRBJ2-7; 8 bases are shared with TRBD1. Germline CDR1 reads SSHAT; CDR2 reads FNYEAQ (reference sequence). The CDR3 sequence is 15 residues long.

The J gene is TRBJ1-6, the V gene TRBV4-2, with D maybe TRBD1 (5 bases). Trimming cost V 4 bases and J 5 bases, with 18 bases left between them. Germline V gene sequence: CDR1 LGHNA, CDR2 YNFKEQ. The CDR3 runs 17 residues. The CDR3 loop is CASSRRSGAVNNSPLHF. The CDR3 DNA reads as TGTGCCAGCAGCCGACGAAGTGGGGCAGTTAATAATTCACCCCTCCACTTT.

This chain connects TRBV28 to TRBJ1-5, with 7 bases aligning to TRBD1. From germline, CDR1 is MDHEN and CDR2 SYDVKM. The ends lost 5 bases at V and 7 bases at J; junction bases unmatched: 14. This CDR3 has 16 residues. For the CDR3, the DNA is TGTGCCAGCAGTATCACACAGGGGTTAAGGGACCAGCCCCAGCATTTT. Translating it yields CASSITQGLRDQPQHF.

This clone was observed a few times. A read error may produce the germline difference seen at one junction end. This chain links TRBV7-7 with TRBJ2-2; 7 bases align to TRBD2. CDR1 is SSHAT, CDR2 FNYEAQ, per germline (reference sequence). The CDR3 contains 15 residues. The CDR3 DNA reads as TGTGCTAGCAGCTTAGGCGGGAGAGGGACCGGGGAGCTGTTTTTT. Protein sequence: CASSLGGRGTGELFF.

The J gene is TRBJ2-1, the V gene TRBV7-2, with 13 bases aligning to TRBD2. J was trimmed by 9 bases and V by 7 bases; bases with no gene match: 12. This CDR3 is built from 16 residues. In germline, CDR1 is SGHTA, CDR2 FQGNSA. The CDR3 reads CASNPPGLAGRGEQFF. The CDR3 DNA reads TGTGCCAGCAACCCCCCGGGACTAGCGGGGAGGGGTGAGCAGTTCTTC.

The chain links TRBV27 to TRBJ2-1; 8 positions match TRBD2. After removal of 6 bases from V and 0 bases from J, the junction contained 10 bases not matched to a gene. CDR1 and CDR2 from the germline V gene are MNHEY and SMNVEV (reference sequence). CDR3 length: 17 amino acids. The DNA for the CDR3 is TGTGCCAGCAGCCATGCCGGGACTAGTCGCTCCTACAATGAGCAGTTCTTC. Translated, it gives CASSHAGTSRSYNEQFF.

The chain recombines TRBV5-1 with TRBJ2-1, with a weak D call TRBD1 (6 bases). V was trimmed by 4 bases and J by 7 bases, leaving 15 bases between them. Germline values: CDR1 SGHRS, CDR2 YFSETQ. The CDR3 extends over 14 amino acids. CDR3 nucleotides: TGCGCCAGCAGCCAGGGGAATGCGGGTAATGAGCAGTTCTTC. Translation gives CASSQGNAGNEQFF.

This chain connects TRBV7-9 to TRBJ1-6; weak D call: TRBD1 (5 bases). V lost 4 bases to trimming and J lost 3 bases, with 16 bases between them. Germline V lookup: CDR1 SEHNR, CDR2 FQNEAQ (reference sequence). The CDR3 is 17 residues long. The CDR3 nucleotides read TGTGCCAGCAGCTCCAGTAGTGGGGCTAACTATAATTCACCCCTCCACTTT. Translated, it gives CASSSSSGANYNSPLHF.

This clone was detected only once. The gene calls are TRBV19 and TRBJ2-2; D gene unclear. Trimming took 5 bases from V and 5 from J, leaving 12 bases between them. CDR3 length: 14 amino acids. The germline V gene has CDR1 LNHDA and CDR2 SQIVND (reference sequence). CDR3 sequence (DNA): TGTGCCAGTAGTTTTCCCCCCCCGACCGGGGAGCTGTTTTTT. It translates to CASSFPPPTGELFF.

This clone was counted a single time. J is TRBJ2-1 and V is TRBV3-1 (or the pseudogene TRBV3-2), with D maybe TRBD2 (5 bases). With 2 bases removed from V and 6 bases from J, the gap between germline ends came to 5 bases. Germline values: CDR1 LGHDT, CDR2 YNNKEL (reference sequence). This CDR3 comprises 12 residues. CDR3 sequence: CASSQSGNEQFF. Here the CDR3 DNA reads TGTGCCAGCAGCCAAAGCGGCAATGAGCAGTTCTTC.